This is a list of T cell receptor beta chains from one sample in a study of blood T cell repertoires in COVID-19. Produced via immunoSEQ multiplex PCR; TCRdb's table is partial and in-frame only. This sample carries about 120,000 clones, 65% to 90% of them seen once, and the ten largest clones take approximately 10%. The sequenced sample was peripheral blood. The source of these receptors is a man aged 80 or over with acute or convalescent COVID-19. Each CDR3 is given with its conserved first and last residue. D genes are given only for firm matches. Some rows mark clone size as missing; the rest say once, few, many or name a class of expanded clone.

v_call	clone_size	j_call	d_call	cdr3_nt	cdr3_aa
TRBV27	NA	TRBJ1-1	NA	TGTGCCAGCAGTCGCCGGGATCTAAGAACTGAAGCTTTCTTT	CASSRRDLRTEAFF
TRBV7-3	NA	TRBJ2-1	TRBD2	TGTGCCAGCAGCTTTACGGGAGGGCCAAATGAGCAGTTCTTC	CASSFTGGPNEQFF
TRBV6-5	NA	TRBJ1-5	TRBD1	TGTGCCAGCAGTCACAGGGGAGAAGGGCAGCCCCAGCATTTT	CASSHRGEGQPQHF
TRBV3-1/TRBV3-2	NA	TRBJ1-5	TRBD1	TGTGCCAGCAGCCCCTGGGACAGGGGCCTCAATCAGCCCCAGCATTTT	CASSPWDRGLNQPQHF
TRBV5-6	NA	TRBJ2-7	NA	TGTGCCAGCAGTTTCGGCTACGAGCAGTACTTC	CASSFGYEQYF
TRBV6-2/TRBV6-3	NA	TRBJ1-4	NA	TGTGCCAGCAGTTATCGAGGGCCTGCTGGTGAAAAACTGTTTTTT	CASSYRGPAGEKLFF
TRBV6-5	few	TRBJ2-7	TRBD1	TGTGCCAACTGGGCAGGACAGGAGGTTCACGAGCAGTACTTC	CANWAGQEVHEQYF
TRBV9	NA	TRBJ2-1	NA	TGTGCCCGACTACGGAGAGCTAGCAAAGACAATGAGCAGTTCTTC	CARLRRASKDNEQFF
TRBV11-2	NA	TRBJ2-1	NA	TGTGCCAGCAGCTTATACTCGTTCGGTTCCTACAATGAGCAGTTCTTC	CASSLYSFGSYNEQFF
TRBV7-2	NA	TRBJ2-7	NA	TGTGCCAGCAGCCTTGACGCGGCTGGGGAGCAGTACTTC	CASSLDAAGEQYF
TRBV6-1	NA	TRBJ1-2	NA	TGTGCCAGCAGTGATCTGCAGGGTGCTTATGGCTACACCTTC	CASSDLQGAYGYTF
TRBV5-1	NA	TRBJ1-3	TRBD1	TGCGCCAGCAGCGTGGGACAGGTCTCTGGAAACACCATATATTTT	CASSVGQVSGNTIYF
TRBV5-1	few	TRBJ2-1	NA	TGCGCCAGCAACGAGGGTGGGGTAGGGAGACAGTTCTTC	CASNEGGVGRQFF
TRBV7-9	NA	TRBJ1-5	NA	TGTGCCAGCAGCTTACAGGATCAGCCCCAGCATTTT	CASSLQDQPQHF
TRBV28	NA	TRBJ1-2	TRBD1	TGTGCCAGCAGCTCGGGACAGGGCGGCTATGGCTACACCTTC	CASSSGQGGYGYTF
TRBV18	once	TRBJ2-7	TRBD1	TGTGCCAGCTCACCAGGGGCAGGGGGTGAAGGCGAGCAGTACTTC	CASSPGAGGEGEQYF
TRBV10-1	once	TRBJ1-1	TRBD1	TGCGCCAGCAGCACAGGGGGAAGGAACACTGAAGCTTTCTTT	CASSTGGRNTEAFF
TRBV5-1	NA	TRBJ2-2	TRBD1	TGCGCCAGCAGTGGTCAGGGGGCCTCCGGGGAGCTGTTTTTT	CASSGQGASGELFF